The rows below give T cell receptor beta chains drawn from one sample of a study of cytomegalovirus exposure and HLA in healthy donors. The table came from immunoSEQ multiplex PCR; TCRdb's copy has only in-frame clones and leaves some out. This table has over 100,000 clones, roughly three fifths appearing once. Sequencing input: PBMCs. The source of these receptors is a woman aged 40 to 49 in good health and CMV-seronegative. The CDR3 runs from the conserved cysteine through the conserved F or W. A D gene is named only where the DNA matches it firmly. The size of a clone is reported for some rows only, either as once, few or many, or as a class for expanded clones.

cdr3_aa cdr3_nt v_call clone_size j_call d_call
CASLNGGGSTSIEAFF TGTGCCAGCCTGAATGGGGGGGGGAGCACATCGATCGAAGCTTTCTTT TRBV19 - TRBJ1-1 -
CAWTPGGGNTIYF TGTGCCTGGACCCCTGGTGGCGGAAACACCATATATTTT TRBV30 - TRBJ1-3 -
CASSRTGGAKNIQYF TGTGCCAGCAGCCGGACAGGGGGGGCCAAAAACATTCAGTACTTC TRBV6-5 - TRBJ2-4 TRBD1
CASSPPGGETQYF TGTGCCAGCTCACCACCCGGGGGAGAGACCCAGTACTTC TRBV18 - TRBJ2-5 -
CASSPGQEAFF TGTGCCAGCAGCCCGGGACAGGAAGCTTTCTTT TRBV7-9 few TRBJ1-1 TRBD1
CASSQDQRAGTEAFF TGCGCCAGCAGCCAAGATCAGCGGGCGGGCACTGAAGCTTTCTTT TRBV4-1 once TRBJ1-1 -
CASSQETGAGYEQYF TGCGCCAGCAGCCAGGAGACAGGAGCTGGCTACGAGCAGTACTTC TRBV4-3 - TRBJ2-7 -
CATTRGQETDTQYF TGTGCCACCACTAGGGGACAGGAAACCGATACGCAGTATTTT TRBV15 - TRBJ2-3 TRBD1
CASSLGATGGQETQYF TGTGCCAGCAGCTTAGGGGCGACAGGGGGCCAAGAGACCCAGTACTTC TRBV7-9 - TRBJ2-5 TRBD1
CASSSAGAGGYGYTF TGTGCCAGCAGTTCTGCGGGGGCAGGAGGGTATGGCTACACCTTC TRBV28 - TRBJ1-2 -
CAWRRGGYTF TGTGCCTGGAGAAGGGGGGGCTACACCTTC TRBV30 - TRBJ1-2 -
CASRGYYEQYF TGTGCCAGCCGGGGTTACTACGAGCAGTACTTC TRBV27 - TRBJ2-7 -
CASRRANDRNNEQFF TGTGCCAGCCGTCGGGCCAATGACAGAAACAATGAGCAGTTCTTC TRBV18 - TRBJ2-1 -
CASSLSLKSHEQYF TGTGCCAGCAGCTTAAGTTTAAAAAGCCACGAGCAGTACTTC TRBV7-9 - TRBJ2-7 -
CASSLDVSTNEKLFF TGTGCCAGCAGCTTGGATGTCTCAACTAATGAAAAACTGTTTTTT TRBV5-4 - TRBJ1-4 -
CASSFQDSNNEQFF TGTGCCAGCAGCTTTCAGGACAGTAACAATGAGCAGTTCTTC TRBV5-5 - TRBJ2-1 -
CASSGRDFIGEQYF TGTGCCAGCAGCGGACGGGACTTCATCGGCGAGCAGTACTTC TRBV7-8 - TRBJ2-7 -
CASSTHGGNEKLFF TGTGCCAGCAGTACCCACGGGGGGAATGAAAAACTGTTTTTT TRBV28 - TRBJ1-4 -
CASGSGGGPYEQYF TGTGCCAGCGGTTCGGGCGGGGGCCCCTACGAGCAGTACTTC TRBV6-1 few TRBJ2-7 -
CASSQRGLAGGYDSYEQYF TGTGCCAGCAGCCAGAGGGGACTAGCGGGGGGCTATGACTCCTACGAGCAGTACTTC TRBV4-2 - TRBJ2-7 TRBD2
CASRPKLRVGTEAFF TGTGCCAGCCGCCCTAAACTTAGAGTCGGCACTGAAGCTTTCTTT TRBV7-9 - TRBJ1-1 -
CASSQGGGSGDSPLHF TGTGCCAGCAGCCAAGGTGGGGGGTCCGGAGATTCACCCCTCCACTTT TRBV5-4 - TRBJ1-6 -
CASSSGLGVTEAFF TGTGCCAGCAGTTCAGGGCTCGGTGTCACTGAAGCTTTCTTT TRBV28 - TRBJ1-1 -
CASSLSSGGDYEQYF TGTGCCAGCAGCTTAAGTTCCGGGGGAGACTACGAGCAGTACTTC TRBV7-2 - TRBJ2-7 -
CASELLGLAVYNEQFF TGTGCCAGTGAACTTTTGGGACTAGCGGTCTACAATGAGCAGTTCTTC TRBV25-1 few TRBJ2-1 TRBD2
CASKGTGTAAYQPQHF TGTGCCAGCAAGGGGACAGGGACAGCCGCTTATCAGCCCCAGCATTTT TRBV2 - TRBJ1-5 TRBD1
CASSMGQGADYTF TGTGCCAGTAGTATGGGCCAGGGGGCAGACTACACCTTC TRBV19 - TRBJ1-2 TRBD1
CASSLRGSYGYTF TGTGCCAGCAGCTTGAGAGGGAGCTATGGCTACACCTTC TRBV5-6 few TRBJ1-2 -
CATPGLYSGANVLTF TGTGCCACCCCAGGCCTTTACTCTGGGGCCAACGTCCTGACTTTC TRBV7-9 once TRBJ2-6 -
CASFWPYGYTF TGTGCCAGCTTTTGGCCCTATGGCTACACCTTC TRBV6-1 few TRBJ1-2 -
CAINQQGAYGYTF TGTGCCATCAATCAACAGGGGGCCTATGGCTACACCTTC TRBV10-3 - TRBJ1-2 TRBD1
CATSNVGGGAKDTQYF TGTGCCACCTCCAACGTGGGCGGGGGGGCGAAAGATACGCAGTATTTT TRBV10-3 - TRBJ2-3 TRBD2
CASSSAGARETQYF TGTGCCAGCAGCTCAGCAGGGGCTCGGGAGACCCAGTACTTC TRBV7-6 - TRBJ2-5 -
CAWSVHGTAIEAFF TGTGCCTGGAGTGTACATGGGACAGCTATTGAAGCTTTCTTT TRBV30 - TRBJ1-1 TRBD1
CASRVLAGDPNYNEQFF TGTGCCAGTAGGGTACTCGCGGGGGACCCTAACTACAATGAGCAGTTCTTC TRBV19 - TRBJ2-1 TRBD2
CASSFKTGVKTQYF TGTGCCAGCAGCTTTAAGACAGGGGTGAAGACCCAGTACTTC TRBV5-6 - TRBJ2-5 TRBD1
CASSQGGYNEQFF TGCGCCAGCAGCCAAGGAGGTTACAATGAGCAGTTCTTC TRBV4-3 few TRBJ2-1 -
CASSSEDSPDYEQYF TGTGCCAGCAGTTCAGAGGACAGTCCAGACTACGAGCAGTACTTC TRBV27 once TRBJ2-7 -
CASSTQGFPDTQYF TGTGCCAGTAGTACTCAGGGTTTCCCAGATACGCAGTATTTT TRBV19 - TRBJ2-3 -
CASSPRIMEGATGELFF TGTGCCAGTAGTCCCCGCATTATGGAAGGAGCCACCGGGGAGCTGTTTTTT TRBV19 - TRBJ2-2 -
CASKGGQGVLSLHF TGTGCCAGCAAGGGGGGACAGGGGGTATTGTCCCTCCACTTT TRBV2 - TRBJ1-6 TRBD1
CASSQHARQSTGELFF TGTGCCAGCAGCCAGCACGCCAGGCAAAGTACCGGGGAGCTGTTTTTT TRBV9 - TRBJ2-2 -
CASSQGTRRQAAFF TGTGCCAGCTCACAAGGGACAAGGCGGCAGGCGGCTTTCTTT TRBV18 - TRBJ1-1 -
CSVERTAGGTDTQYF TGCAGCGTTGAACGGACCGCGGGGGGTACAGATACGCAGTATTTT TRBV29-1 once TRBJ2-3 TRBD2
CASSQDNSDEQYF TGCGCCAGCAGCCAAGATAACAGTGACGAGCAGTACTTC TRBV4-3 few TRBJ2-7 -
CASSFYDSGEAFF TGTGCCAGCAGCTTCTATGACAGTGGTGAAGCTTTCTTT TRBV11-1 few TRBJ1-1 -
CASSPGVVSNEQFF TGTGCCAGCAGCCCAGGGGTGGTTTCCAATGAGCAGTTCTTC TRBV11-1 - TRBJ2-1 -
CASSVSGLAGRAGETQYF TGTGCCAGCAGTGTCTCGGGACTAGCGGGCCGGGCGGGAGAGACCCAGTACTTC TRBV2 - TRBJ2-5 TRBD2
CASCLTGAGTEAFF TGTGCCAGCTGCCTCACAGGGGCAGGCACTGAAGCTTTCTTT TRBV21-1 - TRBJ1-1 -
CASRGRCEQYF TGCGCCAGCAGGGGGCGGTGCGAGCAGTACTTC TRBV23-1 - TRBJ2-7 -
CASSRGIGSGNEQFF TGCGCCAGCAGCCGCGGGATAGGGTCGGGTAATGAGCAGTTCTTC TRBV5-1 - TRBJ2-1 -
CASSFTVNTEAFF TGTGCCAGCAGTTTCACAGTGAACACTGAAGCTTTCTTT TRBV28 once TRBJ1-1 -
CASSILPPGTGRISNQPQHF TGTGCCAGTAGTATTCTTCCTCCAGGGACAGGGAGAATTAGCAATCAGCCCCAGCATTTT TRBV19 - TRBJ1-5 TRBD1
CASGPGGPEEQYF TGCGCCAGCGGGCCGGGGGGGCCGGAGGAGCAGTACTTC TRBV5-1 - TRBJ2-7 TRBD2
CSVEDQEVSGNTIYF TGCAGCGTTGAAGATCAGGAGGTCTCTGGAAACACCATATATTTT TRBV29-1 - TRBJ1-3 -
CASSSGLIAGGLDTQYF TGTGCCAGCAGCTCCGGGCTGATAGCGGGGGGCCTAGATACGCAGTATTTT TRBV7-3 few TRBJ2-3 TRBD2
CASSEDRVFF TGTGCCAGCAGTGAGGACAGGGTTTTTTTC TRBV25-1 few TRBJ2-7 TRBD1
CASSLGGGYGYTF TGTGCCAGCAGTTTAGGGGGAGGATATGGCTACACCTTC TRBV28 - TRBJ1-2 -
CASTMGGGSYNEQFF TGTGCCAGCACCATGGGGGGGGGCTCCTACAATGAGCAGTTCTTC TRBV25-1 - TRBJ2-1 TRBD2